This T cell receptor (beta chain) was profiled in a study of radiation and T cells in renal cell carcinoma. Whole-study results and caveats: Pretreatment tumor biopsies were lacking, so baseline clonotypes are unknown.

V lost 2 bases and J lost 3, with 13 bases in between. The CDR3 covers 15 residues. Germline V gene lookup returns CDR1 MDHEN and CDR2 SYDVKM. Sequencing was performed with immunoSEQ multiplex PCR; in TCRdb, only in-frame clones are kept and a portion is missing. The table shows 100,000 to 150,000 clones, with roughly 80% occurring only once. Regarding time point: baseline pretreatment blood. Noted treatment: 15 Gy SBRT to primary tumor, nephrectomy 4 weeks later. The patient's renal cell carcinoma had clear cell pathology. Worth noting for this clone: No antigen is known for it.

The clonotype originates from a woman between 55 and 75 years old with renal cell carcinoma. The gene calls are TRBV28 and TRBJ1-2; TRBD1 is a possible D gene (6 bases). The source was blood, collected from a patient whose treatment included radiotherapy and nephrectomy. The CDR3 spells CASSLTAGEDYGYTF. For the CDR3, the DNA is TGTGCCAGCAGTTTAACGGCAGGGGAGGACTATGGCTACACCTTC.